This TCR beta chain came from a study of T-cell reconstitution after alpha-beta-depleted transplantation in children. A word on this clonotype: No antigen is known for it.

Preparation of the TCRbeta library used unique molecular identifiers. TCRdb re-called the PCR reads through MiXCR, storing one row per CDR3 protein. The repertoire has about 440,000 distinct CDR3 sequences, 43% of them found once; the top ten carry 25% to 30%. Broader study findings: Hyperexpanded clones declined; after one year, newly produced T cells mostly supplied diversity.

The V end was cut by 10 bases, the J end by 0 bases, with 16 bases between. CDR1 is ENHRY and CDR2 is SYGVKD in the germline V gene. The CDR3 has 15 residues. This sequence was found in a girl aged 2 to 9 with aplastic anemia, due to receive a stem cell transplant. The V and J genes are TRBV10-3 and TRBJ1-3; tentative D call: TRBD1 (6 bases). The sample here was PBMCs, taken before TCRalphabeta/CD19-depleted stem cell transplant. In nucleotides, the CDR3 is TGTGCCACCGGACAGCTCGAGACCTCTGGAAACACCATATATTTT. This gives the protein CATGQLETSGNTIYF.